This T cell receptor (beta chain) derives from a study of CD8 T cells in Susac syndrome (dated by TCRdb to about 2019). Background for the entire study: Whether CD8+ T cell activation and differentiation in Susac syndrome was antigen driven was tested using repertoire sequencing. What the research found in general, with its limitations: The number of individuals in the TCR sequencing and HLA analysis was recognized as being relatively small.

RNA was extracted using the RNeasy kit, and about 0.5 to 1 ug of the RNA was reverse transcribed with random hexamers. The immunoSEQ multiplex PCR assay, which covers 54 Vbeta and 13 Jbeta segments, was used to amplify TCR beta CDR3 regions. PCR amplification bias was corrected by using a synthetic template baseline for primer optimization and computational correction. The paper's data handling went like this. Reads were annotated to V, D and J genes per IMGT and analyzed with immunoSEQ Analyzer, keeping only productive sequences. To calculate clonality, Shannon entropy was normalized by log2 of the number of productive unique sequences and then subtracted from one. For each patient and control, public and private clones were evaluated among the 100 most prevalent clones. Susac-specific clones were defined as absent from healthy and MS cohorts, 1052 published viral clones and other ImmuneACCESS disease sequences. TCRdb reanalyzed the raw reads on its own, using fastp at Q25 for trimming and MiXCR for clone calling, and kept in-frame beta chains. Each entry is one CDR3 protein sequence, shown with its most common DNA and genes. TCRdb, not the authors, supplied the V and J calls. This sample has roughly 120,000 distinct CDR3 sequences in its table, and roughly 94% of those were observed once. About 0.13% of the sample goes to the ten largest clones.

Notes on this clonotype: The antigen it recognizes is unknown. Base-call qualities are not available, and no considerably larger clone is one nucleotide away.

Peripheral blood CD8+ and CD4+ T cells from healthy donors, Susac syndrome patients and multiple sclerosis patients were profiled by high-throughput TCR beta sequencing. Multiple sclerosis controls were treatment-naive patients with stable or active relapsing-remitting disease fulfilling revised McDonald criteria. Bulk CD8+ and CD4+ T cells were purified by magnetic negative isolation, whereas CD8+ TEMRA cells were enriched by FACS. Blood was collected in EDTA tubes and processed within 24 hours, with PBMCs isolated through density gradient centrifugation. PBMCs intended for TCR sequencing were frozen in liquid nitrogen and were later thawed in a 37 degrees C water bath. A purity of at least 90% was achieved for sorted or isolated CD4+, CD8+ and CD8+ TEMRA cells. Sequencing was carried out using CD4+ T cells from PBMCs. This sequence originates from a human donor with multiple sclerosis.

This receptor has the CDR3 CASSLTPGEGKNAFF. The nucleotide sequence reads as follows: TGCGCCAGCAGCTTGACTCCCGGTGAAGGGAAAAATGCTTTCTTT. The sequence joins TRBV5-1 to TRBJ1-1, with the D gene too uncertain to name. Taken from the germline V gene, the CDR1 and CDR2 loops are SGHRS and YFSETQ. The CDR3 goes from the cysteine to the phenylalanine over 15 residues. Just CDR3 DNA is preserved here, 45 bases in frame from base 1. V loses 1 base of germline sequence and J loses 11 bases, and the interval between the two ends is 21 bases.